This is a list of T cell receptor beta chains from one sample in a study of molecular identifiers for immune sequencing clone quantification. TCRdb independently ran MiXCR on the PCR reads; one entry per CDR3 protein. The table shows under 600,000 distinct CDR3 sequences, with over 20% occurring only once. Sequencing used naive CD8+ T cells from blood, with Jurkat cell RNA spiked in. The source of these receptors is a human donor in good health. Some libraries in this study had Jurkat cell RNA spiked in. Both conserved end residues are part of each CDR3. The D gene is left open where the match is weak. The size of a clone is reported for some rows only, either as once, few or many, or as a class for expanded clones.

j_call d_call v_call clone_size cdr3_nt cdr3_aa
TRBJ2-1 TRBD2 TRBV7-9 - TGTGCCAGCAGCTTTCCGGGACTAGCGGGGGACTTCTCCTACAATGAGCAGTTCTTC CASSFPGLAGDFSYNEQFF
TRBJ2-3 TRBD1 TRBV6-5 many TGTGCCAGCAGGTCTGGTCCGGGACAGGGAACTGATACGCAGTATTTT CASRSGPGQGTDTQYF
TRBJ1-4 - TRBV9 many TGTGCCAGCAGCGTAGGTGCAACTAATGAAAAACTGTTTTTT CASSVGATNEKLFF
TRBJ1-4 - TRBV14 few TGTGCCAGCAGCTTACAGGGACCGCCTAATGAAAAACTGTTTTTT CASSLQGPPNEKLFF
TRBJ1-3 - TRBV18 - TGTGCCAGCTCACCAAGATCTACACTCTCTGGAAACACCATATATTTT CASSPRSTLSGNTIYF
TRBJ1-5 TRBD1 TRBV5-1 few TGCGCCAGCAGCTTAGGGACAGGAAGGGGCAATCAGCCCCAGCATTTT CASSLGTGRGNQPQHF
TRBJ1-3 - TRBV13 - TGTGCCAGCAGCCCCGGACTGGGCGGAAACACCATATATTTT CASSPGLGGNTIYF
TRBJ2-7 - TRBV6-1 many TGTGCCAGCGGAGAATTCTACGAGCAGTACTTC CASGEFYEQYF
TRBJ2-2 TRBD1 TRBV27 - TGTGCCAGCAGTTGGGGACAGGACACCGGGGAGCTGTTTTTT CASSWGQDTGELFF
TRBJ2-5 - TRBV28 many TGTGCCAGCAGTTTACCCACCCGAGACATGTTAGAGACCCAGTACTTC CASSLPTRDMLETQYF
TRBJ2-5 TRBD1 TRBV30 many TGTGCCTGGAGTGTACAGGGGGGAGTAGAGACCCAGTACTTC CAWSVQGGVETQYF
TRBJ2-2 TRBD1 TRBV7-9 many TGTGCCAGCAGCTCGGGGACAGTTTACACCGGGGAGCTGTTTTTT CASSSGTVYTGELFF
TRBJ2-6 TRBD1 TRBV12-5 many TGTGCTAGTGGTTATCCCAGGACAGGGGAGTCTGGGGCCAACGTCCTGACTTTC CASGYPRTGESGANVLTF
TRBJ2-5 - TRBV6-5 - TGTGCCAGCGCCCGAACTGGAGTAGGCAGAAGAGAGACCCAGTACTTC CASARTGVGRRETQYF
TRBJ1-1 - TRBV25-1 many TGTGCCAGCAGTGATGCTGAAGCTTTCTTT CASSDAEAFF
TRBJ2-3 - TRBV20-1 few TGCAGTGCTAGAGATCTCGTGGGCGGGTCTGCAGATACGCAGTATTTT CSARDLVGGSADTQYF
TRBJ1-1 - TRBV12-5 many TGTGCTAGTGGTTTGCCCTTCCGGACAGATATGAACACTGAAGCTTTCTTT CASGLPFRTDMNTEAFF
TRBJ1-1 - TRBV14 - TGTGCCAGCCGCCAATATTCTGGCGTCTTCACTGAAGCTTTCTTT CASRQYSGVFTEAFF
TRBJ2-3 TRBD2 TRBV7-6 - TGTGCCAGCAGCGTCGGACTAGCGGGGATCGCAGATACGCAGTATTTT CASSVGLAGIADTQYF
TRBJ1-5 - TRBV28 few TGTGCCAGCAGTTTATACAGGAGCAATCAGCCCCAGCATTTT CASSLYRSNQPQHF
TRBJ2-7 - TRBV20-1 few TGCGGTGCTTCTGGACGGTCCTCCTACGAGCAGTACTTC CGASGRSSYEQYF
TRBJ1-5 - TRBV12-3/TRBV12-4 many TGTGCCAGCAGTTTAGGTGACCACAGTCAGCCCCAGCATTTT CASSLGDHSQPQHF
TRBJ2-5 TRBD2 TRBV6-6 - TGTGCCAGCAGTTCAATTGTTCGGCCTAGCGGGAGTTGGGAGACCCAGTACTTC CASSSIVRPSGSWETQYF
TRBJ2-7 - TRBV20-1 - TGCAGTGCTAGAGATAGCTACGAGCGGTACTTC CSARDSYERYF